The present T cell receptor (beta chain) was sequenced within a study of blood T cell repertoires in COVID-19. Study background: From the United States, Italy and Spain came samples of acute and convalescent COVID-19.

The participants were between about 18 and 90 years old and came from 24 US areas. Assignment of participants to cohorts was predicated upon participant-reported clinical history. The germline gives CDR1 SGHNT, CDR2 YYREEE (reference sequence). The CDR3 contains 13 residues. V lost 4 bases, J lost 6 bases, and 8 bases lay in between. Authors' data handling: Nucleated cell number was recorded as an estimate derived from reference gene primer amplification. Generated by immunoSEQ multiplex PCR, the TCRdb table keeps only in-frame clones and is missing some. That table gives V, J and clone size, and the DNA gave D and trimming. Of approximately 170,000 clones in the sample, 75% to 90% were seen once.

The sequence was collected from a woman aged 45 to 65 who had recovered from COVID-19. Material for sequencing was PBMCs or T cells enriched from blood (not recorded which). The chain links TRBV5-4 to TRBJ1-6, with D possibly matching TRBD1 (6 bases). The CDR3 nucleotides read TGTGCCAGCAGCCGGGACACTAATTCACCCCTCCACTTT. The encoded protein is CASSRDTNSPLHF.